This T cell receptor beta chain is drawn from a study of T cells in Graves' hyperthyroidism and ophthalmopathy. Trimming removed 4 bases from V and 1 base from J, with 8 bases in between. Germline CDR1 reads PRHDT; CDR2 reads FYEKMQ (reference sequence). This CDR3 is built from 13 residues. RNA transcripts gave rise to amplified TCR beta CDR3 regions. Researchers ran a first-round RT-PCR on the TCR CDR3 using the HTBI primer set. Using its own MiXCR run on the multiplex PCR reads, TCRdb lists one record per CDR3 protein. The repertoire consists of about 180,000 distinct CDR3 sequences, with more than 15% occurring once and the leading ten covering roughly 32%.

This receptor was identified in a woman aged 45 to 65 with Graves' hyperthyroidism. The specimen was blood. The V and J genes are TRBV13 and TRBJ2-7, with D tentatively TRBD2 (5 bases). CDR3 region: CASSSWTSYEQYF. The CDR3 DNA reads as TGTGCCAGCAGCTCCTGGACTTCCTACGAGCAGTACTTC.